This T cell receptor (beta chain) was captured in a study of identical twins. A universal primer site was created by template switching, with the cDNA bearing unique molecular identifiers. TCRdb independently ran MiXCR on the 5' RACE reads; one entry per CDR3 protein. Altogether about 220,000 distinct CDR3 sequences are present, less than 10% being singletons, with the ten largest covering approximately 5.1%. Germline CDR1 and CDR2: SGHTA and FQGNSA. Trimming took 5 bases from V and 1 from J, leaving 17 bases between them. The CDR3 is made up of 16 amino acids. Everyone who donated was a healthy Caucasian. Study-level results: Models underpredicted monozygotic twin sharing of out-of-frame TCR alpha. Invariant MAIT and iNKT cells could partly confound zero-insertion analyses.

A remark on this clonotype: The antigen remains undetermined.

The specimen sequenced was memory (CD45RO+) T cells sorted from blood. The TCR comes from a woman younger than 30 in good health. This chain joins TRBV7-2 and TRBJ1-1; D is unclear. The CDR3 DNA is TGTGCCAGCAGCGCCAATCCGCAGGAAAGGAACACTGAAGCTTTCTTT. Translation: CASSANPQERNTEAFF.